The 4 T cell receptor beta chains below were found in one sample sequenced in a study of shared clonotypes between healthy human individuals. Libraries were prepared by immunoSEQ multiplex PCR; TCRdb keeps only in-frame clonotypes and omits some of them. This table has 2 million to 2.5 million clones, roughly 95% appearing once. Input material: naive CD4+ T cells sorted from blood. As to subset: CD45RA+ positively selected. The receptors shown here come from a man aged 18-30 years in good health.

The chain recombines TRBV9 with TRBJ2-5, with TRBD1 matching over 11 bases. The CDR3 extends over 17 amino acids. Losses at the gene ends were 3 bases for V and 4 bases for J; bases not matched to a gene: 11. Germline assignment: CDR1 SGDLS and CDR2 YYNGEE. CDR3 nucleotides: TGTGCCAGCAGCGAGAATAAGCGGACAGGGGGCGTAGAGACCCAGTACTTC. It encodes CASSENKRTGGVETQYF. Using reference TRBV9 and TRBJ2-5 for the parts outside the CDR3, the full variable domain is DSGVTQTPKHLITATGQRVTLRCSPRSGDLSVYWYQQSLDQGLQFLIQYYNGEERAKGNILERFSAQQFPDLHSELNLSSLELGDSALYFCASSENKRTGGVETQYFGPGTRLLVL.

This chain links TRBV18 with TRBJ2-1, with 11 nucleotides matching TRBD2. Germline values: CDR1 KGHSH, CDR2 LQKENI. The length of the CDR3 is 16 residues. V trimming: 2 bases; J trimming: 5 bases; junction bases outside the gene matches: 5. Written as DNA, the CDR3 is TGTGCCAGCTCACCAGCTCTAGCGGGAGGTAACAATGAGCAGTTCTTC. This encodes CASSPALAGGNNEQFF.

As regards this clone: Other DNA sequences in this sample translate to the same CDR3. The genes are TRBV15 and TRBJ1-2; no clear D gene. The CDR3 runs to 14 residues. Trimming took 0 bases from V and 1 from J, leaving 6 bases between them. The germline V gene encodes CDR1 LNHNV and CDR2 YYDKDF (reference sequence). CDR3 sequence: CATSRDRGNYGYTF. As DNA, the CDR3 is TGTGCCACCAGCAGAGATCGGGGTAACTATGGCTACACCTTC.

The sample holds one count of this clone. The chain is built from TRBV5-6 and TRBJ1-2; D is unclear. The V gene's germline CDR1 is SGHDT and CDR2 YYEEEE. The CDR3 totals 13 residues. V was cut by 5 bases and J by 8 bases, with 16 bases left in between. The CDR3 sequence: CASRRDPTGGYTF. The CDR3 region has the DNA TGTGCCAGCAGAAGAGACCCGACGGGAGGCTACACCTTC.